This T cell receptor (beta chain) was retrieved from a study of T cells in localized non-small cell lung cancer. V dropped 7 bases and J dropped 4 bases, with 16 bases sitting between them. The CDR3 consists of 13 residues. The germline CDR1 and CDR2 sequences are SQVTM and ANQGSEA. Here immunoSEQ multiplex PCR was the method, and the copy in TCRdb shows in-frame clones only, minus some. The sample lists some 39,000 clones, more than 80% occurring once. The rearrangement joins TRBV29-1 to TRBJ1-2; D possibly corresponds to TRBD1 (5 bases). This TCR was recovered from a male donor aged 60 or over with stage II lung adenocarcinoma. The sequences come from peripheral blood mononuclear cells, collected before any cancer treatment. The CDR3 sequence: CSATGTVSYGYTF. The CDR3 nucleotides are TGCAGCGCTACCGGGACGGTTTCCTATGGCTACACCTTC.